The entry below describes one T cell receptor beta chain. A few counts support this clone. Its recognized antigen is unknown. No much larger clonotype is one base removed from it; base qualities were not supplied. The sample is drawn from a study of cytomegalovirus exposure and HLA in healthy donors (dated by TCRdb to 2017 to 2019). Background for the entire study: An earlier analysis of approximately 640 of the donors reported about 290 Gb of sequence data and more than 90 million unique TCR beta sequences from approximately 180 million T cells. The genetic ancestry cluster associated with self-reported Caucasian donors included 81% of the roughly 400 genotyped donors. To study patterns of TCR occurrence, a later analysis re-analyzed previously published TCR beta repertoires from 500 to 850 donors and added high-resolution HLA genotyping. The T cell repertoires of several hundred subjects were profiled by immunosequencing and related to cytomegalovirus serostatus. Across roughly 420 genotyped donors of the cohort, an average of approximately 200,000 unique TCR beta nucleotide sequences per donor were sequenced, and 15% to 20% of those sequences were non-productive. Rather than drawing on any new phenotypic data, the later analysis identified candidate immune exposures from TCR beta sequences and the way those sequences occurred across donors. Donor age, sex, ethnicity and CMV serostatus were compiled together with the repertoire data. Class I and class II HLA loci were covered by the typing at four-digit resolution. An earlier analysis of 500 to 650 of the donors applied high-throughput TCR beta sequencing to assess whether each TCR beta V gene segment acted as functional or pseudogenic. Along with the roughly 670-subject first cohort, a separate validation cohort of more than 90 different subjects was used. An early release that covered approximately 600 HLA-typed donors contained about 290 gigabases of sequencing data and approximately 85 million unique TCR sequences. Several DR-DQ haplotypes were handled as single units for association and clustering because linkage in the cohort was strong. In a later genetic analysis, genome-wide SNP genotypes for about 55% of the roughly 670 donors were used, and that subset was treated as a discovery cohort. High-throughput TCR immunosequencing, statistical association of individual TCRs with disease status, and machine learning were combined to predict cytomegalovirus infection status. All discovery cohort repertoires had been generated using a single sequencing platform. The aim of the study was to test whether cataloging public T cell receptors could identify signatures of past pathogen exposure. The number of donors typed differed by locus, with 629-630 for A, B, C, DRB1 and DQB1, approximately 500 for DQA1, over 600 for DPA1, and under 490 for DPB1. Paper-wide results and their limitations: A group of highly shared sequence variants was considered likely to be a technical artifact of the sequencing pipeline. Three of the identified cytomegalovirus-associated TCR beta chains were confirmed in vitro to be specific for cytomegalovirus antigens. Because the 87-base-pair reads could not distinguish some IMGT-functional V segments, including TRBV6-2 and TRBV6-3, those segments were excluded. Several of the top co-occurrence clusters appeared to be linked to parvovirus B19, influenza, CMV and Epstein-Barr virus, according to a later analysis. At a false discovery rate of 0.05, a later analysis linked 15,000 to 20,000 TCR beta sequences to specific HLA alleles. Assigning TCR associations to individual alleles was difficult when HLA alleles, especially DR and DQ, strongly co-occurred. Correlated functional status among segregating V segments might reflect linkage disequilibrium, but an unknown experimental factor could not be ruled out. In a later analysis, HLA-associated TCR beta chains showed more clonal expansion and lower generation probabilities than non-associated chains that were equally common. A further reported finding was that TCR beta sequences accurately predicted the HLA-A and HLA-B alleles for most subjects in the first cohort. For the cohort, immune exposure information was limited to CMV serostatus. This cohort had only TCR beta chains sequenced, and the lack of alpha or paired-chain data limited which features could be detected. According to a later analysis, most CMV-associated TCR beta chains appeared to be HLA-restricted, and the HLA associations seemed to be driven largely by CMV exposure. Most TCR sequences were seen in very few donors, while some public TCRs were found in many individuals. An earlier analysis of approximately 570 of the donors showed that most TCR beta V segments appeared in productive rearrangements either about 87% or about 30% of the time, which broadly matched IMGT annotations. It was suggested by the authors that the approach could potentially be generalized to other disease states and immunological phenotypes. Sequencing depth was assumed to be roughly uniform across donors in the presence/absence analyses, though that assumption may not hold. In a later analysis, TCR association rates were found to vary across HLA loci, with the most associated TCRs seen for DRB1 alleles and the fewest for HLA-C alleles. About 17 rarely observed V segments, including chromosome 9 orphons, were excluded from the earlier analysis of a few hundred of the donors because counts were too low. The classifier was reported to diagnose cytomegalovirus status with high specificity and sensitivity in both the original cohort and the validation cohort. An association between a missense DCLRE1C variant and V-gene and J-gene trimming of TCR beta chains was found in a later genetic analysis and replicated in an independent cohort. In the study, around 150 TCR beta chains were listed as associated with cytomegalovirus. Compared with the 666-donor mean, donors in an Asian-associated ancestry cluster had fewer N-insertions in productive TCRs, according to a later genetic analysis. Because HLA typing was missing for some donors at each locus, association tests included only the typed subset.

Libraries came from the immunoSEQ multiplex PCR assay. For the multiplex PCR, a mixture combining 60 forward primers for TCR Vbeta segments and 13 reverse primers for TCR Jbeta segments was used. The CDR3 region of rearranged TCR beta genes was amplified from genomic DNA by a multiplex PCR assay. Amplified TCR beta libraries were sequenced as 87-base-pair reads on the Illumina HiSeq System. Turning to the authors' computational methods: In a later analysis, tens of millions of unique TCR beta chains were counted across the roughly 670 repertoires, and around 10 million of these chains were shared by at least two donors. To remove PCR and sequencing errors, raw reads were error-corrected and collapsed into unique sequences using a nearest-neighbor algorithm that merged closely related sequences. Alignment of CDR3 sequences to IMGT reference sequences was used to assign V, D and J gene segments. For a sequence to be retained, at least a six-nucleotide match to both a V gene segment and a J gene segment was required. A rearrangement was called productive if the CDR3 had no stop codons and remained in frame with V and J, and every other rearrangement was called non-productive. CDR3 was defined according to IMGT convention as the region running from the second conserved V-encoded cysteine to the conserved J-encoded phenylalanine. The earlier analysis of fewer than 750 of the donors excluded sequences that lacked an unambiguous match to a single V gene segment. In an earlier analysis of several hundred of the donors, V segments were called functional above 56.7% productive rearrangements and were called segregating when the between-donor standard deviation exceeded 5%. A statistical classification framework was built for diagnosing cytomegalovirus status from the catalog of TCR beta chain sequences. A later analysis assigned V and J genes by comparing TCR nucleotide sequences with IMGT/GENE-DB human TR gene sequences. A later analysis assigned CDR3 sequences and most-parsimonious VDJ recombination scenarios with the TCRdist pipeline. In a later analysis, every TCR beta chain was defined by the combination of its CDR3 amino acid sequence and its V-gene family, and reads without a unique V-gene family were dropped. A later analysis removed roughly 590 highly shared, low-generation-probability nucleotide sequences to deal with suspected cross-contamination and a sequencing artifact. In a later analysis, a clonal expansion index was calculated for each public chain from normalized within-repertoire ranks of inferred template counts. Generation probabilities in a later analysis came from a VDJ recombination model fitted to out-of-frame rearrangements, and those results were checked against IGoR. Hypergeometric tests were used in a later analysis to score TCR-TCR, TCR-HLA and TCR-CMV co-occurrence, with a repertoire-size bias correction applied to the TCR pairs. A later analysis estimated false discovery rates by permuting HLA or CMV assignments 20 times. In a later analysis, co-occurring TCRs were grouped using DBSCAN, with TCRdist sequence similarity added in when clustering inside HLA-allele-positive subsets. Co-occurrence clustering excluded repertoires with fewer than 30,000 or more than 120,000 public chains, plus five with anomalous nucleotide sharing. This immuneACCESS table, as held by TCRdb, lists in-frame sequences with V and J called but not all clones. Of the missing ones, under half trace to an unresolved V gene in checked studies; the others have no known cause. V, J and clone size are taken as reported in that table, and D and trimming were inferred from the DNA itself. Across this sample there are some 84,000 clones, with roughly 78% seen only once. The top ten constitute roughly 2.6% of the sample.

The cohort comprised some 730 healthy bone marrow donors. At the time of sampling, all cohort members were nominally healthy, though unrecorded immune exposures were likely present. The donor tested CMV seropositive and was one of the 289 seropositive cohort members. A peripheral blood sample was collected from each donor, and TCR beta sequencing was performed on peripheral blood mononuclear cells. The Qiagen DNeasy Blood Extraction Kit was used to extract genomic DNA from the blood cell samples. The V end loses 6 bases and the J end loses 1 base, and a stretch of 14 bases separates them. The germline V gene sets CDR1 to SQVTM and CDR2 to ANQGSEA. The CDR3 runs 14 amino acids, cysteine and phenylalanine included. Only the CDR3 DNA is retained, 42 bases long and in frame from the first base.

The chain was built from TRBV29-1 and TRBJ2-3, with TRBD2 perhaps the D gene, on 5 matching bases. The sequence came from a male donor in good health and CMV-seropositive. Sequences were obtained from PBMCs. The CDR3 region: CSVGHWRGTDTQYF. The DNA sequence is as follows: TGCAGCGTAGGTCATTGGCGGGGCACAGATACGCAGTATTTT.